This T cell receptor beta chain stems from a study of blood T cell repertoires in COVID-19. On the study more broadly: Donors in the United States, Italy and Spain gave samples during acute or convalescent COVID-19.

As processed by the authors: Estimation of nucleated cell counts relied on the amplification of reference gene primers. Method: immunoSEQ multiplex PCR; TCRdb's copy keeps in-frame clones and lacks some. The DNA was the basis for D and trimming; V, J and clone size are from that table. The sample records roughly 56,000 clones, 80% to 95% being singletons. This clone is a singleton in its sample. V was trimmed by 3 bases and J by 3 bases, leaving 15 bases between them. CDR1 SGHDT and CDR2 YYEEEE come from the germline V gene. CDR3 length: 15 residues. The rearrangement links TRBV5-6 to TRBJ1-1; D unresolved. The clonotype was recovered from a man in his fifties or sixties with active COVID-19. The sample consisted of peripheral blood. The CDR3 region has the DNA TGTGCCAGCAGCTCCCGGACGGGGAGGTACACTGAAGCTTTCTTT. Amino acid sequence: CASSSRTGRYTEAFF. Based on the CDR3 plus reference TRBV5-6 and TRBJ1-1, the full variable domain is DAGVTQSPTHLIKTRGQQVTLRCSPKSGHDTVSWYQQALGQGPQFIFQYYEEEERQRGNFPDRFSGHQFPNYSSELNVNALLLGDSALYLCASSSRTGRYTEAFFGQGTRLTVV.